This T cell receptor (beta chain) was captured in a study of STAT5B mutations in CD4+ large granular lymphocyte leukemia. Study-wide background: Healthy donors showed HLA-associated enrichment of the CDR3 'QG' motif. Study results and limitations: Main leukemic clonotypes were patient-specific, but roughly 26% appeared at low frequency elsewhere. Patient CD4-sorted repertoires looked more clonal than healthy CD4+ repertoires, even without putative leukemic clones. Compared with healthy controls (2/35), patient top clones favored TRBV06 (8/27).

Profiled with immunoSEQ multiplex PCR; TCRdb holds only in-frame clones, not every one. Of approximately 40,000 clones listed, about four fifths were seen once; the top ten hold 0.35%. Per germline, CDR1 MNHEY and CDR2 SMNVEV (reference sequence). The CDR3 length is 14 residues. V gave up 10 bases and J gave up 10 bases, with 20 bases separating them. About this clone: Antigen specificity is unknown.

The V gene is TRBV27, the J gene TRBJ1-6; possible D gene TRBD1, 6 bases. This clonotype was obtained from a human donor in good health. Sequencing input: CD4+ T cells from blood buffy coats. The DNA of the CDR3 is TGTGCCACCCAACTCAGGGGAGGCAACTCACCCCTCCACTTT. This codes for CATQLRGGNSPLHF.